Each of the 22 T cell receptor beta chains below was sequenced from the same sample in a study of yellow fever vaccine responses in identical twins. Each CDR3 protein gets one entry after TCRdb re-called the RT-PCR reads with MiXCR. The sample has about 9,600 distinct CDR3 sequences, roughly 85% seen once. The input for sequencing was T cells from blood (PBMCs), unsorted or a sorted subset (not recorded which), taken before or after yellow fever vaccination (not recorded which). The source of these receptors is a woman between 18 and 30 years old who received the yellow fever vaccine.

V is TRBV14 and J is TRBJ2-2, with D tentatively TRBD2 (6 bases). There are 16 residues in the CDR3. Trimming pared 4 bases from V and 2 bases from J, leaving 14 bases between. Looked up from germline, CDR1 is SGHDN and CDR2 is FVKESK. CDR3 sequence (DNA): TGTGCCAGCAGCCCCCGACTAGGGATTAACACCGGGGAGCTGTTTTTT. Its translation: CASSPRLGINTGELFF. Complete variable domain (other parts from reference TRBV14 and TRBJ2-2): EAGVTQFPSHSVIEKGQTVTLRCDPISGHDNLYWYRRVMGKEIKFLLHFVKESKQDESGMPNNRFLAERTGGTYSTLKVQPAELEDSGVYFCASSPRLGINTGELFFGEGSRLTVL.

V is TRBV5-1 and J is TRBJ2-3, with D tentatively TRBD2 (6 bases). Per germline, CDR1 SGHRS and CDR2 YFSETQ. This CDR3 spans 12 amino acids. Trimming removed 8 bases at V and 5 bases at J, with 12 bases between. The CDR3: CASRPGVDTQYF. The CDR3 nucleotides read TGCGCCAGTCGTCCGGGGGTAGATACGCAGTATTTT.

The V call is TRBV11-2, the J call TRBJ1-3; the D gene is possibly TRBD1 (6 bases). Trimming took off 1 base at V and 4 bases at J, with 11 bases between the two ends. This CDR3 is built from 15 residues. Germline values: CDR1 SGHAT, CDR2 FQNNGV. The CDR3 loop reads CASSLGWDNGNTIYF. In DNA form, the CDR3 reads TGTGCCAGCAGCTTAGGATGGGACAACGGAAACACCATATATTTT.

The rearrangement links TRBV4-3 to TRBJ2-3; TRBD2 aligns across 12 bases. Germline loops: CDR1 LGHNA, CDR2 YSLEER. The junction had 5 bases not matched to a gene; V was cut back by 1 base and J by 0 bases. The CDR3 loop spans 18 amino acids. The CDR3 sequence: CASSQGGLAGSSTDTQYF. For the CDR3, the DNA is TGCGCCAGCAGCCAAGGGGGACTAGCGGGTTCTAGCACAGATACGCAGTATTTT.

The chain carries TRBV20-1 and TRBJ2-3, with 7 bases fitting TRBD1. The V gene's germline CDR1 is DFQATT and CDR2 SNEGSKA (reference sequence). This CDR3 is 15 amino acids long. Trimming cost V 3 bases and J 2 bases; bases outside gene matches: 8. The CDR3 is CSARTGTASTDTQYF. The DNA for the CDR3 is TGCAGTGCTAGGACCGGGACAGCTTCCACAGATACGCAGTATTTT.

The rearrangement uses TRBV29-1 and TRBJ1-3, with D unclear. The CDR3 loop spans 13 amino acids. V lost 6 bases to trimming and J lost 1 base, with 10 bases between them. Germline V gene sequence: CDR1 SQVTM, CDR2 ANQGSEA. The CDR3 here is CSVLDKSGNTIYF. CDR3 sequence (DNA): TGCAGCGTCCTCGACAAATCTGGAAACACCATATATTTT.

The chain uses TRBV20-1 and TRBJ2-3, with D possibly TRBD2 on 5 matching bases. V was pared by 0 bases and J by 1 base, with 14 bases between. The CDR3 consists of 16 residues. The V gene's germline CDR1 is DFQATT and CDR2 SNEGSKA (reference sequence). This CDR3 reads CSARDPFDYRTDTQYF. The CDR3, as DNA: TGCAGTGCTAGAGATCCTTTCGACTACCGCACAGATACGCAGTATTTT.

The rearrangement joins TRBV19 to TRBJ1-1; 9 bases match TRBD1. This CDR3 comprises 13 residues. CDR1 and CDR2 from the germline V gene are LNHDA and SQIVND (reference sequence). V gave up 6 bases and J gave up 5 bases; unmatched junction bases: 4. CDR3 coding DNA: TGTGCCAGTAGAGACAGGGGGTTAACTGAAGCTTTCTTT. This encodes CASRDRGLTEAFF.

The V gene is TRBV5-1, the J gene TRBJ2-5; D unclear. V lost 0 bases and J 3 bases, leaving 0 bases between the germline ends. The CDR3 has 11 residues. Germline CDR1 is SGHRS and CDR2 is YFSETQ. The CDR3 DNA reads TGCGCCAGCAGCTTGGAAGAGACCCAGTACTTC. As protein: CASSLEETQYF.

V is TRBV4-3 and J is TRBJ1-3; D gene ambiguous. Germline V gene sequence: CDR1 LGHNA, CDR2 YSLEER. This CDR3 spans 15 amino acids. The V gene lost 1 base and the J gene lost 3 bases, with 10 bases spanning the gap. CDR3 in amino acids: CASSQVGILGNTIYF. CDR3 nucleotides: TGCGCCAGCAGCCAAGTAGGGATTCTTGGAAACACCATATATTTT.

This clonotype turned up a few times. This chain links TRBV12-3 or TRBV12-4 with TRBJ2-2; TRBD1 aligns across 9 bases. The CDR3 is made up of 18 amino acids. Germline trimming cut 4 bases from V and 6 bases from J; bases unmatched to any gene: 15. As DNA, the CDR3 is TGTGCCAGCAGTTCTGGCCTCAACAGGGGGCGAGGACCCGGGGAGCTGTTTTTT. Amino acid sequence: CASSSGLNRGRGPGELFF.

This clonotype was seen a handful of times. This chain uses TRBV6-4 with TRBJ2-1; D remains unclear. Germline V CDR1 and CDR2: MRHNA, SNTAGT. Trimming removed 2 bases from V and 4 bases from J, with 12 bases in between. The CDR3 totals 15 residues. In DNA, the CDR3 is TGTGCCAGCAGTGACCGGGTGACCCATTACAATGAGCAGTTCTTC. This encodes CASSDRVTHYNEQFF.

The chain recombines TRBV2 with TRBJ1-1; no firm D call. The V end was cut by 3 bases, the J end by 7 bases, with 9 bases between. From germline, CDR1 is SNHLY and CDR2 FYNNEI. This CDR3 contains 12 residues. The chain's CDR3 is CASSDRLDEAFF. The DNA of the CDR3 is TGTGCCAGCAGTGATAGGTTAGATGAAGCTTTCTTT. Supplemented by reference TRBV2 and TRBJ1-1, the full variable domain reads EPEVTQTPSHQVTQMGQEVILRCVPISNHLYFYWYRQILGQKVEFLVSFYNNEISEKSEIFDDQFSVERPDGSNFTLKIRSTKLEDSAMYFCASSDRLDEAFFGQGTRLTVV.

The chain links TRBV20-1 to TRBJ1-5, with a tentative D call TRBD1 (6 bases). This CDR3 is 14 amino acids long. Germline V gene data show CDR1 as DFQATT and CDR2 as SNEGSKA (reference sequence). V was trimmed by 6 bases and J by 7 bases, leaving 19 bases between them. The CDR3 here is CSAQLGRGGQPQHF. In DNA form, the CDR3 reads TGCAGTGCCCAATTGGGCAGGGGAGGGCAGCCCCAGCATTTT.

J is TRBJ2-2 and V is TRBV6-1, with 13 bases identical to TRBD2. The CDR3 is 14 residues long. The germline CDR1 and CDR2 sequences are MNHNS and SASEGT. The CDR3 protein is CAASRTSGRRELFF. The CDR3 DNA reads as TGTGCTGCGAGCCGGACTAGCGGGAGACGGGAGCTGTTTTTT.

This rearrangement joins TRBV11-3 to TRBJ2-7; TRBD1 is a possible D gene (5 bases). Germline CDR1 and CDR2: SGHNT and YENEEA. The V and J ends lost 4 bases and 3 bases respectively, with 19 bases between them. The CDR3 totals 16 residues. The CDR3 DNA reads TGTGCCAGCAGCTCAAGAACAGGTCTTCCTCTCTACGAGCAGTACGTC. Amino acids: CASSSRTGLPLYEQYV.

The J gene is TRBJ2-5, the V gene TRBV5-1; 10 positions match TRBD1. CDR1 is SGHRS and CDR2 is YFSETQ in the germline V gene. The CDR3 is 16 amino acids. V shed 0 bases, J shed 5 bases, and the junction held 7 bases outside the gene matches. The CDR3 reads CASSLGDRGGSETQYF. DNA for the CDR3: TGCGCCAGCAGCTTGGGGGACAGGGGAGGATCGGAGACCCAGTACTTC.

As DNA, the CDR3 is TGTGCCAGCAGCCAGCAGGGACGTGAGCAGTTCTTC. Encoded protein: CASSQQGREQFF. The chain employs TRBV14 and TRBJ2-1, with D tentatively TRBD1 or TRBD2 (5 bases each). The V and J ends lost 3 bases and 9 bases respectively, with 9 bases between them. From germline, CDR1 is SGHDN and CDR2 FVKESK. CDR3 length: 12 amino acids.

The CDR3 spells CSARTSIQETQYF. The CDR3 nucleotides read TGCAGCGCCCGGACTAGCATCCAAGAGACCCAGTACTTC. The chain joins TRBV29-1 to TRBJ2-5; 8 bases agree with TRBD2. Germline V gene data show CDR1 as SQVTM and CDR2 as ANQGSEA. J gave up 1 base and V 7 bases, and 5 bases lay outside the gene matches. The CDR3 runs to 13 residues. Using reference TRBV29-1 and TRBJ2-5 for the parts outside the CDR3, the full variable domain is SAVISQKPSRDICQRGTSLTIQCQVDSQVTMMFWYRQQPGQSLTLIATANQGSEATYESGFVIDKFPISRPNLTFSTLTVSNMSPEDSSIYLCSARTSIQETQYFGPGTRLLVL.

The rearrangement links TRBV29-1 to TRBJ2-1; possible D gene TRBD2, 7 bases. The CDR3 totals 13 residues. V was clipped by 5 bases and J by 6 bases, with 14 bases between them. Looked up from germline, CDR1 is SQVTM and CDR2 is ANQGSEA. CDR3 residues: CSVISGGPNEQFF. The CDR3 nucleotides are TGCAGCGTTATATCGGGGGGCCCCAATGAGCAGTTCTTC.

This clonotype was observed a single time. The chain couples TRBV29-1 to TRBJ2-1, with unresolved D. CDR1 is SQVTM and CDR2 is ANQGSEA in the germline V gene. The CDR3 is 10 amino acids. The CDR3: CRDILYEQFF. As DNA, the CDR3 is TGCAGAGATATATTATATGAGCAGTTCTTC.

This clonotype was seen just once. The CDR3 loop reads CASSYSHNSPLHF. CDR3 nucleotides: TGTGCCAGCAGTTACTCGCATAATTCACCCCTCCACTTT. The chain uses TRBV6-2 or TRBV6-3 and TRBJ1-6; D unclear. The CDR3 totals 13 residues. The germline V gene has CDR1 MNHEY and CDR2 SVGEGT. V lost 0 bases to trimming and J lost 5 bases, with 2 bases between them.